This TCR beta chain was found in a study of PD-L1 blockade in urothelial cancer. Assay used: immunoSEQ multiplex PCR; TCRdb lists only in-frame clones, some missing. The table has under 95,000 clones, over 65% seen once; the top ten hold 13% to 15%. Regarding time point: pretreatment peripheral blood. This CDR3 contains 16 residues. The germline gives CDR1 LGHNA, CDR2 YNFKEQ. V shed 1 base, J shed 9 bases, and the junction held 12 bases outside the gene matches. The sequencing here drew on PBMCs, taken around atezolizumab (anti-PD-L1) treatment. This chain uses TRBV4-2 with TRBJ2-1; 7 nucleotides align to TRBD2. This receptor was obtained from a man in his sixties with urothelial cancer. Written as DNA, the CDR3 is TGTGCCAGCAGCCAAGCGGTCGTGGGACTATCGGGTGAGCAGTTCTTC. Translation gives CASSQAVVGLSGEQFF.